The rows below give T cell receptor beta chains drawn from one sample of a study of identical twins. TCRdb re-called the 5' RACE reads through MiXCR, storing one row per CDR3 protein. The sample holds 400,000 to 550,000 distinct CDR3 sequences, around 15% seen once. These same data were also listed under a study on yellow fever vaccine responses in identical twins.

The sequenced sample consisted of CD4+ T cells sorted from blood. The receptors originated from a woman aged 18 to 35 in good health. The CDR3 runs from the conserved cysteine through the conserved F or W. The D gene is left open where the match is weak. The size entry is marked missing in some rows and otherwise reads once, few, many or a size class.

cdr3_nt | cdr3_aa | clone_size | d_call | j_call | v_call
TGTGCCAGCAGAATAACAGGGCTCTGGGGGACCACCGGGGAGCTGTTTTTT | CASRITGLWGTTGELFF | . | . | TRBJ2-2 | TRBV28
TGTGCCAGCAGTAGGACAGGGGAAACAGATACGCAGTATTTT | CASSRTGETDTQYF | . | TRBD1 | TRBJ2-3 | TRBV2
TGTGCCAGCAGCCAAGAGGGGGGGACCGGCAATGAGCAGTTCTTC | CASSQEGGTGNEQFF | . | TRBD2 | TRBJ2-1 | TRBV4-2
TGTGCCATCAGTGAGTCCCCCGACCTCAGAAACACCATATATTTT | CAISESPDLRNTIYF | few | . | TRBJ1-3 | TRBV10-3
TGTGCCAGCAGTAGAGAAAAGCGGGGGGTCACAGATACGCAGTATTTT | CASSREKRGVTDTQYF | . | TRBD2 | TRBJ2-3 | TRBV6-1
TGCAGTGCTAGAGATCTTGGGACAGGGAAGAATTCACCCCTCCACTTT | CSARDLGTGKNSPLHF | few | TRBD1 | TRBJ1-6 | TRBV20-1
TGCAGTGCTAGTTTACAGGGGGCTGGAAACACCATATATTTT | CSASLQGAGNTIYF | few | TRBD1 | TRBJ1-3 | TRBV20-1
TGTGCCAGCCTACAGGGAACAGGTCAGCCCCAGCATTTT | CASLQGTGQPQHF | few | . | TRBJ1-5 | TRBV12-3/TRBV12-4
TGCAGTGCTAGAGTAGGGGGCGCAACAGATACGCAGTATTTT | CSARVGGATDTQYF | . | TRBD1 | TRBJ2-3 | TRBV20-1
TGCGCCAGCAGCCACCTTCGGGACAGCAACTACGAGCAGTACTTC | CASSHLRDSNYEQYF | many | TRBD1 | TRBJ2-7 | TRBV4-3
TGTGCCAGCAGCTTAGGGACACTAGCGTTGAATGAGCAGTTCTTC | CASSLGTLALNEQFF | . | TRBD2 | TRBJ2-1 | TRBV11-2
TGTGCCAGCCCAGCTGCGGGGACAGCAGTCCAAGAGACCCAGTACTTC | CASPAAGTAVQETQYF | few | . | TRBJ2-5 | TRBV5-4
TGCGCCAGCAGCTTCCAGGGGGGAAACCAAGAGACCCAGTACTTC | CASSFQGGNQETQYF | . | . | TRBJ2-5 | TRBV5-1
TGTGCCAGCAGCATGGACAGGGAAACCTACGAGCAGTACTTC | CASSMDRETYEQYF | few | TRBD1 | TRBJ2-7 | TRBV5-6
TGTGCCATCAGTGAGTCTCGGGACAGGGGCTATGGCTACACCTTC | CAISESRDRGYGYTF | many | TRBD1 | TRBJ1-2 | TRBV10-3
TGCAGCAATAAGGGGGTCCACACAGATACGCAGTATTTT | CSNKGVHTDTQYF | many | . | TRBJ2-3 | TRBV29-1
TGTGCCAGCAGCACCCGGGACACTTACGAGCAGTACTTC | CASSTRDTYEQYF | . | . | TRBJ2-7 | TRBV7-9
TGTGCCAGCAGTCTCCGGGGGGGGCCGAACTACAATGAGCAGTTCTTC | CASSLRGGPNYNEQFF | . | TRBD2 | TRBJ2-1 | TRBV6-2/TRBV6-3
TGTGCCAGCACCACAGGGGATTCACCCCTCCACTTT | CASTTGDSPLHF | . | TRBD1 | TRBJ1-6 | TRBV7-2
TGTGCCAGCAGCTCCACAGATCAGCCCCAGCATTTT | CASSSTDQPQHF | few | . | TRBJ1-5 | TRBV7-9
TGTGCCAGCAGCCGGGCTAGCGGGAGGGCCAACAATGAGCAGTTCTTC | CASSRASGRANNEQFF | . | TRBD2 | TRBJ2-1 | TRBV14